This TCR beta chain was observed in a study of human T cells and chemical hapten exposure. This clonotype was seen ten or more times. The CDR3 spans 14 residues. Germline V CDR1 and CDR2: ENHRY, SYGVKD. Trimming cost V 4 bases and J 10 bases, with 20 bases left between them. MiXCR, run by TCRdb on the RACE reads, gives a single entry per CDR3 protein. The data contain about 61,000 distinct CDR3 sequences, around 7% of them singletons. Noted time point: pre-sensitization, week 0. As for treatment: therapeutic diphenylcyclopropenone sensitization with weekly scalp DPC. Venepuncture was done earlier than the placement of each patch test.

The sequence was collected from a woman aged 30 to 39 with alopecia areata. Some clones in this sample may be carry-over from other donors' samples. The source was whole blood, collected in connection with sensitization to the hapten diphenylcyclopropenone (DPC). This chain joins TRBV10-3 and TRBJ2-7, with a tentative D call TRBD1 (6 bases). The CDR3 here is CAISALDTGLLQYF. Written as DNA, the CDR3 is TGTGCCATCAGTGCGTTAGACACAGGGCTACTCCAGTACTTC.